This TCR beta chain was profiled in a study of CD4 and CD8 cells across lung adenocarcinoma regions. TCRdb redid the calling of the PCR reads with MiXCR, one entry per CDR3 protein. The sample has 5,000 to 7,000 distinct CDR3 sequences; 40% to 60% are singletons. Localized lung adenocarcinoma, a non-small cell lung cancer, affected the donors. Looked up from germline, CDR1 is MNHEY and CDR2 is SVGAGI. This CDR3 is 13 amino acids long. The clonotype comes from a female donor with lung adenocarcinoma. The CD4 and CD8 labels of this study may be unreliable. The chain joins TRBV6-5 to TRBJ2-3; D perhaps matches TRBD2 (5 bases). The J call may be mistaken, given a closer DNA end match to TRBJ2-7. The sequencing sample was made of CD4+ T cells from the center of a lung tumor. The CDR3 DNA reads TGTGCCAGCAGTTACAACGGGGATAACGAGCAGTACTTC. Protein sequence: CASSYNGDNEQYF.